Listed below are T cell receptor beta chains from one sample, sequenced in a study of shared clonotypes between healthy human individuals. Measured with immunoSEQ multiplex PCR; TCRdb has only the in-frame clones, and not every one. The repertoire has 2 million to 2.5 million clones, about 90% of them found once; the top ten carry 0.3% to 0.45%. The specimen was naive CD4+ T cells from PBMCs. Receptors were obtained from a young man in good health. Some clones in this sample may be carry-over from other donors' samples. The CDR3 runs from the conserved cysteine through the conserved F or W. The D gene is left open where the match is weak. A row's size may be missing; if present it is once, few, many or a size class.

clone_size,j_call,d_call,v_call,cdr3_aa,cdr3_nt
NA,TRBJ1-5,NA,TRBV28,CASSQEMGQPQHF,TGTGCCAGCAGTCAGGAGATGGGTCAGCCCCAGCATTTT
NA,TRBJ1-2,TRBD1,TRBV6-5,CASSQGANYGYTF,TGTGCCAGCAGTCAGGGGGCTAACTATGGCTACACCTTC
NA,TRBJ2-2,NA,TRBV18,CASSPPAGQTGELFF,TGTGCCAGCTCACCACCGGCAGGGCAGACCGGGGAGCTGTTTTTT
NA,TRBJ2-5,TRBD2,TRBV11-2,CASSFRLAGETQYF,TGTGCCAGCAGCTTCCGACTAGCAGGGGAGACCCAGTACTTC
NA,TRBJ1-1,NA,TRBV6-5,CASSGPKGDHTEAFF,TGTGCCAGCAGTGGACCTAAGGGGGATCACACTGAAGCTTTCTTT
NA,TRBJ2-7,NA,TRBV6-5,CASSPKSGDYEQYF,TGTGCCAGCAGTCCCAAATCAGGTGACTACGAGCAGTACTTC
NA,TRBJ1-1,TRBD1,TRBV30,CAWVTGRTEAFF,TGTGCCTGGGTGACAGGGCGAACTGAAGCTTTCTTT
NA,TRBJ2-1,NA,TRBV5-1,CASSLVGYNEQFF,TGCGCCAGCAGCTTGGTGGGTTACAATGAGCAGTTCTTC
NA,TRBJ2-3,NA,TRBV7-2,CASSVRRQSTDTQYF,TGTGCCAGCAGCGTCAGGAGACAGAGCACAGATACGCAGTATTTT
NA,TRBJ2-7,TRBD2,TRBV5-6,CASSTLGAGDLYEQYF,TGTGCCAGCAGCACCCTGGGAGCGGGAGATCTCTACGAGCAGTACTTC
NA,TRBJ1-2,TRBD1,TRBV7-9,CASSITGEGSYGYTF,TGTGCCAGCAGCATAACAGGGGAGGGAAGCTATGGCTACACCTTC
once,TRBJ2-7,TRBD1,TRBV5-1,CASSSGAARGSYEQYF,TGCGCCAGCAGCTCCGGAGCGGCCAGGGGGTCCTACGAGCAGTACTTC
NA,TRBJ2-5,TRBD2,TRBV29-1,CSVGTSGKWETQYF,TGCAGCGTTGGGACTAGCGGGAAGTGGGAGACCCAGTACTTC
NA,TRBJ1-2,NA,TRBV18,CASSRRDKGVGYTF,TGTGCCAGCTCCCGACGGGACAAAGGGGTCGGCTACACCTTC
NA,TRBJ1-1,TRBD1,TRBV5-4,CASSLTGGARWTEAFF,TGTGCCAGCAGCCTAACAGGGGGCGCGCGATGGACTGAAGCTTTCTTT
NA,TRBJ2-3,TRBD2,TRBV9,CASSVGGTSGPTDTQYF,TGTGCCAGCAGCGTAGGAGGGACTAGCGGGCCCACAGATACGCAGTATTTT
once,TRBJ1-1,NA,TRBV6-5,CASRRDGLNTEAFF,TGTGCCAGCAGAAGAGACGGCTTGAACACTGAAGCTTTCTTT
NA,TRBJ2-5,NA,TRBV28,CASNTPGQPKAETQYF,TGTGCCAGCAACACGCCAGGACAACCGAAAGCGGAGACCCAGTACTTC
NA,TRBJ1-1,NA,TRBV7-6,CASSLASGTEAFF,TGTGCCAGCAGCTTAGCGTCCGGGACTGAAGCTTTCTTT
NA,TRBJ2-7,NA,TRBV10-3,CAIRGNYEQYF,TGTGCCATCAGGGGTAATTACGAGCAGTACTTC
NA,TRBJ1-2,NA,TRBV29-1,CSVGGRTASGYTF,TGCAGCGTTGGGGGAAGGACAGCCTCAGGCTACACCTTC
NA,TRBJ1-6,TRBD1,TRBV27,CASSLLSATGNNSPLHF,TGTGCCAGCAGTTTACTATCTGCGACAGGGAATAATTCACCCCTCCACTTT
NA,TRBJ2-5,TRBD1,TRBV4-1,CASSQGQLSKETQYF,TGCGCCAGCAGCCAGGGACAGCTTTCAAAAGAGACCCAGTACTTC
NA,TRBJ2-2,NA,TRBV5-1,CASSPLPTGELFF,TGCGCCAGCAGCCCGCTCCCCACCGGGGAGCTGTTTTTT
NA,TRBJ2-3,NA,TRBV11-2,CASRGGRLREDTQYF,TGTGCCAGCCGCGGAGGGAGGCTTCGGGAAGATACGCAGTATTTT
NA,TRBJ2-1,NA,TRBV7-9,CASSPSAYNEQFF,TGTGCCAGCAGCCCGTCCGCCTACAATGAGCAGTTCTTC
NA,TRBJ2-3,NA,TRBV5-1,CASSLEGNRADTQYF,TGCGCCAGCAGCTTGGAAGGAAACAGGGCAGATACGCAGTATTTT
NA,TRBJ1-1,TRBD1,TRBV18,CASSPGTVTEAFF,TGTGCCAGCTCACCTGGGACAGTCACTGAAGCTTTCTTT
NA,TRBJ1-4,NA,TRBV6-1,CASSEALNEKLFF,TGTGCCAGCAGTGAAGCGCTGAATGAAAAACTGTTTTTT
NA,TRBJ1-1,NA,TRBV19,CASREGGPSTEAFF,TGTGCCAGTAGAGAGGGGGGCCCCAGCACTGAAGCTTTCTTT
NA,TRBJ1-1,NA,TRBV7-9,CASTLSLPAGAFF,TGTGCCAGCACCTTATCCTTACCCGCTGGAGCTTTCTTT
NA,TRBJ1-1,NA,TRBV6-1,CASSESDGAGAEAFF,TGTGCCAGCAGTGAGTCGGATGGGGCAGGGGCTGAAGCTTTCTTT
NA,TRBJ2-7,TRBD1,TRBV4-2,CASSHDNRGLRSEQYF,TGTGCCAGCAGCCATGATAACAGGGGGCTCCGGAGCGAGCAGTACTTC
NA,TRBJ1-2,NA,TRBV11-2,CASSSVRADNYGYTF,TGTGCCAGCAGCTCCGTCCGGGCCGATAACTATGGCTACACCTTC
NA,TRBJ2-3,TRBD2,TRBV29-1,CSVRWTSRDTQYF,TGCAGCGTTAGATGGACTAGCCGCGATACGCAGTATTTT
NA,TRBJ1-4,NA,TRBV28,CASSPGGAREKLFF,TGTGCCAGCAGCCCCGGCGGGGCGAGGGAAAAACTGTTTTTT
NA,TRBJ2-2,NA,TRBV10-3,CAGASGDTGELFF,TGTGCCGGCGCCTCAGGGGACACCGGGGAGCTGTTTTTT
NA,TRBJ2-5,NA,TRBV5-1,CASSLDRLGETQYF,TGCGCCAGCAGCTTGGATCGACTAGGGGAGACCCAGTACTTC
NA,TRBJ1-2,NA,TRBV6-6,CASSYQDSYGYTF,TGTGCCAGCAGTTACCAGGACAGTTACGGCTACACCTTC
NA,TRBJ2-1,NA,TRBV28,CASSSGTPNNEQFF,TGTGCCAGCAGTTCCGGGACTCCTAACAATGAGCAGTTCTTC
NA,TRBJ2-7,NA,TRBV5-1,CASSLRRDSYEQYF,TGCGCCAGCAGCTTGCGGCGGGACTCCTACGAGCAGTACTTC
NA,TRBJ2-2,NA,TRBV5-1,CASSLGSHAGELFF,TGCGCCAGCAGCTTGGGGAGCCATGCAGGGGAGCTGTTTTTT
NA,TRBJ2-3,NA,TRBV5-1,CASSLLGAGNPDTQYF,TGCGCCAGCAGCTTGCTCGGAGCGGGTAATCCAGATACGCAGTATTTT
once,TRBJ1-3,TRBD1,TRBV7-9,CASSLTGTVSGNTIYF,TGTGCCAGCAGCCTGACCGGGACAGTAAGTGGAAACACCATATATTTT
NA,TRBJ2-7,TRBD2,TRBV28,CASSFRLAGGFEQYF,TGTGCCAGCAGTTTCAGGTTGGCGGGAGGGTTCGAGCAGTACTTC
NA,TRBJ1-1,NA,TRBV6-1,CASSEVTWWENTEAFF,TGTGCCAGCAGTGAAGTTACGTGGTGGGAAAACACTGAAGCTTTCTTT
NA,TRBJ1-1,NA,TRBV6-1,CASSVDRPNTEAFF,TGTGCCAGCAGTGTAGACAGGCCGAACACTGAAGCTTTCTTT
NA,TRBJ2-7,NA,TRBV7-9,CASSLQYEQYF,TGTGCCAGCAGCTTACAGTACGAGCAGTACTTC